The text below deals with one TCR beta chain. What it binds is not known. Every one of the participants with HIV received treatment in the United States. The entry originates in a study of long-term antiretroviral therapy in people with HIV. The authors ran the immunoSEQ assay, v3.0, at survey level. Roughly 40,000-55,000 T-cell genomes per sample were the sequencing target. Profiling relied on immunoSEQ multiplex PCR, and the TCRdb table lists in-frame clones only, not all of them. The table lists about 22,000 clones, roughly 91% of them singletons. Whole-study results and caveats: It was observed that HIV repertoires exhibited narrower CDR3 length ranges than controls.

Trimming took 4 bases from V and 7 from J, leaving 17 bases between them. The CDR3 totals 14 residues. Germline CDR1 is SGHNT and CDR2 is YYREEE (reference sequence). This specimen consisted of unsorted PBMCs, obtained 2.3 years after starting antiretroviral therapy. The TCR sequence derives from a man in his 60s with HIV. The chain has TRBV5-4 and TRBJ2-5; a weak D match, TRBD1 (6 bases). CDR3 in DNA: TGTGCCAGCAGCGACGCAGGGGTTCTGGGGACCCAGTACTTC. Encoded protein: CASSDAGVLGTQYF.